The clone carrying this TCR beta chain has more than one count but fewer than ten. Its specificity is unknown. This sample was taken from a study of post-analysis software for immune sequencing data. Study-wide results and caveats: A handful of TRBV segments occurring more often in patients than controls included TRBV5-6, TRBV5-1 and TRBV20-1. Compared with controls, patients showed significantly lower normalized Chao1 diversity.

This CDR3 comprises 14 residues. J gave up 4 bases and V 6 bases, and 8 bases lay outside the gene matches. The library was made from cDNA and included unique molecular identifiers. The T cell input of 1 to 10 million gave 400,000 to 500,000 cDNA molecules. TCRdb re-called the PCR reads with MiXCR, one entry per CDR3 protein. The sample consists of about half a million distinct CDR3 sequences, roughly 45% of them appearing once. This chain connects TRBV12-3 or TRBV12-4 to TRBJ1-1, with TRBD1 identical over 7 bases. Input material: blood. This clonotype originated in a girl between 5 and 17 years old with multiple sclerosis. The CDR3 DNA sequence: TGTGCCAGCAGCCTCTCCAGGGGGGCCACTGAAGCTTTCTTT. Translation: CASSLSRGATEAFF.